The 24 T cell receptor beta chains given below trace back to one sample, sequenced in a study of cytomegalovirus exposure and HLA in healthy donors. Primers for the PCR totalled 60 Vbeta and 13 Jbeta. The data were produced by immunoSEQ multiplex PCR, yet TCRdb's version contains in-frame clones alone and is incomplete. The sample includes over 150,000 clones, about four fifths of them seen just once. Specimen: PBMCs. Every receptor here comes from a woman between 45 and 60 years old in good health and CMV-seropositive.

The V call is TRBV5-1, the J call TRBJ1-3; D is uncertain. CDR1 and CDR2 (germline): SGHRS, YFSETQ. The CDR3 runs to 16 residues. The germline V and J ends were trimmed by 3 bases and 0 bases, with 13 bases remaining between them. The chain's CDR3 is CASSSGLPDSGNTIYF. As DNA, the CDR3 is TGCGCCAGCAGCTCGGGGTTACCCGACTCTGGAAACACCATATATTTT. Together with reference TRBV5-1 and TRBJ1-3, the CDR3 gives the full variable domain: KAGVTQTPRYLIKTRGQQVTLSCSPISGHRSVSWYQQTPGQGLQFLFEYFSETQRNKGNFPGRFSGRQFSNSRSEMNVSTLELGDSALYLCASSSGLPDSGNTIYFGEGSWLTVV.

This clone was counted once. Germline is not matched at one junction end, which may reflect a read error. The sample has other DNA sequences that encode this CDR3 too. The V call is TRBV7-7, the J call TRBJ2-5, with TRBD2 matching 9 bases. The CDR3 length is 14 residues. Germline lookup yields CDR1 SSHAT and CDR2 FNYEAQ (reference sequence). The CDR3 nucleotides are TGTGCTAGCAGCTTACGCGGGGGGGAGGAGACCCAGTACTTC. Protein product: CASSLRGGEETQYF.

The sample holds a few counts of this clone. V is TRBV4-3 and J is TRBJ1-1, with D perhaps matching TRBD1 (5 bases). The CDR3 is 14 residues long. With 0 bases removed from V and 7 bases from J, the gap between germline ends came to 12 bases. Looked up from germline, CDR1 is LGHNA and CDR2 is YSLEER. The DNA for the CDR3 is TGCGCCAGCAGCCAAGATCCGGCAGGGATTGAAGCTTTCTTT. Protein: CASSQDPAGIEAFF.

CDR3 region: CASSSGQGNLETQYF. As DNA, the CDR3 is TGTGCCAGCAGTTCCGGACAGGGGAATTTGGAGACCCAGTACTTC. The chain carries TRBV2 and TRBJ2-5; 9 nucleotides line up with TRBD1. The CDR3 loop spans 15 amino acids. Germline V gene lookup returns CDR1 SNHLY and CDR2 FYNNEI. Germline trimming cut 5 bases from V and 5 bases from J; bases unmatched to any gene: 9.

This clone was detected only a few times. The genes are TRBV4-2 and TRBJ2-1, with 7 bases lining up with TRBD1. Germline V gene sequence: CDR1 LGHNA, CDR2 YNFKEQ. J lost 8 bases, V lost 1 base, and 8 bases had no gene match. The CDR3 contains 15 residues. As DNA, the CDR3 is TGTGCCAGCAGCCAAGTGGACAGGCTCGTGGATGAGCAGTTCTTC. This encodes CASSQVDRLVDEQFF.

V and J are TRBV7-2 and TRBJ2-7; 9 bases line up with TRBD2. This CDR3 region has 15 residues. Germline V gene lookup returns CDR1 SGHTA and CDR2 FQGNSA. The J segment lost 6 bases and the V segment lost 5 bases, leaving 11 bases of the junction unmatched. CDR3 in amino acids: CASSRLAGGRGEQYF. Here the CDR3 DNA reads TGTGCCAGCAGCCGTCTGGCGGGGGGGCGCGGCGAGCAGTACTTC.

This clone appeared a single time. The chain links TRBV7-9 to TRBJ1-5; D is perhaps TRBD1 (5 bases). V lost 7 bases to trimming and J lost 5 bases, with 15 bases between them. Germline V gives CDR1 SEHNR, CDR2 FQNEAQ (reference sequence). This CDR3 spans 14 amino acids. The DNA for the CDR3 is TGTGCCAGCACCCCCCTGCAGGGTGATCAGCCCCAGCATTTT. Protein sequence: CASTPLQGDQPQHF.

This clone was seen only a few times. CDR3 sequence (DNA): TGTGCCAGCAGCACCAACGGACAGGGGGCTCCTACAGATACGCAGTATTTT. The encoded protein is CASSTNGQGAPTDTQYF. This chain uses TRBV7-2 with TRBJ2-3, with 11 bases fitting TRBD1. This CDR3 comprises 17 residues. J lost 3 bases, V lost 5 bases, and 10 bases had no gene match. Per germline, CDR1 SGHTA and CDR2 FQGNSA.

This sequence joins TRBV7-2 and TRBJ1-5, with D possibly TRBD1 on 5 matching bases. The germline V and J ends were trimmed by 5 bases and 0 bases, with 8 bases remaining between them. CDR1 is SGHTA, CDR2 FQGNSA, per germline. This CDR3 region has 14 residues. The CDR3 reads CASSPTVSNQPQHF. In DNA form, the CDR3 reads TGTGCCAGCAGCCCGACAGTTAGCAATCAGCCCCAGCATTTT.

This chain connects TRBV2 to TRBJ1-1, with D possibly TRBD1 on 6 matching bases. The CDR3 spans 14 residues. Trimming shortened V by 5 bases and J by 3 bases, and 13 bases separated the two germline ends. Germline V gene lookup returns CDR1 SNHLY and CDR2 FYNNEI. CDR3 in DNA: TGTGCCAGCAGTCTCACAGGGAAAGACACTGAAGCTTTCTTT. It encodes CASSLTGKDTEAFF.

The chain is built from TRBV6-5 and TRBJ1-1; D might be TRBD1 (6 bases). CDR3 size: 15 residues. Germline V gives CDR1 MNHEY, CDR2 SVGAGI. V lost 4 bases, J lost 1 base, and 13 bases lay in between. CDR3 region: CASSLQGIGNTEAFF. The CDR3 DNA is TGTGCCAGCAGTTTACAGGGAATAGGGAACACTGAAGCTTTCTTT.

The rearrangement uses TRBV9 and TRBJ2-2; 7 bases are shared with TRBD1. The CDR3 runs to 16 residues. V shed 3 bases and J 2 bases; nucleotides not matched to a gene: 7. In germline, CDR1 is SGDLS, CDR2 YYNGEE. The CDR3 is CASSGAGTANTGELFF. In nucleotides, the CDR3 is TGTGCCAGCAGCGGTGCCGGGACAGCAAACACCGGGGAGCTGTTTTTT.

The chain's CDR3 is CASSLGLAGTGELFF. The CDR3, as DNA: TGTGCCAGCAGCTTAGGACTAGCGGGCACCGGGGAGCTGTTTTTT. The rearrangement links TRBV5-6 to TRBJ2-2, with 11 bases lining up with TRBD2. The CDR3 sequence is 15 residues long. Germline loops: CDR1 SGHDT, CDR2 YYEEEE. V lost 2 bases and J lost 4; bases outside the gene matches: 1. Variable domain in full (rest from reference TRBV5-6 and TRBJ2-2): DAGVTQSPTHLIKTRGQQVTLRCSPKSGHDTVSWYQQALGQGPQFIFQYYEEEERQRGNFPDRFSGHQFPNYSSELNVNALLLGDSALYLCASSLGLAGTGELFFGEGSRLTVL.

The rearrangement uses TRBV15 and TRBJ1-6, with 7 bases lining up with TRBD1. Germline loops: CDR1 LNHNV, CDR2 YYDKDF (reference sequence). J was trimmed by 7 bases and V by 3 bases; bases with no gene match: 15. This CDR3 spans 18 amino acids. CDR3 loop: CATSSPLSGGLLNSPLHF. The CDR3 DNA sequence: TGTGCCACCAGCAGCCCCCTCTCAGGGGGGCTCTTGAATTCACCCCTCCACTTT.

This clone was recorded a few times. This chain links TRBV6-1 with TRBJ2-3, with 10 bases lining up with TRBD2. This CDR3 is built from 16 residues. Trimming took 1 base from V and 5 from J; bases not matched to a gene: 6. Germline-derived CDR1 and CDR2 are MNHNS and SASEGT. CDR3 nucleotide sequence: TGTGCCAGCAGTGAAGAAGCGGGGGGGCCGGGAGATACGCAGTATTTT. This sequence encodes CASSEEAGGPGDTQYF.

CDR3 DNA sequence: TGTGCCATCAGTGAGTCAGTGGCTAGCGGGGTTCAAGAGACCCAGTACTTC. This encodes CAISESVASGVQETQYF. This chain uses TRBV10-3 with TRBJ2-5, with TRBD2 identical over 9 bases. CDR3 length: 17 residues. Germline loops: CDR1 ENHRY, CDR2 SYGVKD. Losses at the gene ends were 0 bases for V and 2 bases for J; bases not matched to a gene: 7.

V is TRBV18 and J is TRBJ1-2, with D possibly TRBD1 on 5 matching bases. CDR1 is KGHSH and CDR2 is LQKENI in the germline V gene. CDR3 length: 14 amino acids. The V end lost 3 bases, the J end lost 3 bases, and 11 bases lay between the germline ends. CDR3 sequence reads: CASSPLGGDYGYTF. CDR3 DNA: TGTGCCAGCTCACCGTTGGGGGGGGACTATGGCTACACCTTC.

The gene calls are TRBV7-8 and TRBJ1-1; 10 bases line up with TRBD1. From germline, CDR1 is SGHVS and CDR2 FQNEAQ. V shed 3 bases and J 6 bases; nucleotides not matched to a gene: 10. This CDR3 is built from 16 residues. The CDR3 spells CASSFYSRDRGPEAFF. CDR3 in DNA: TGTGCCAGCAGCTTCTATAGTAGGGACAGGGGACCTGAAGCTTTCTTT.

This chain connects TRBV4-3 to TRBJ1-1; no clear D. V lost 0 bases and J 11 bases, leaving 10 bases between the germline ends. CDR3 length: 12 residues. Germline CDR1 is LGHNA and CDR2 is YSLEER. CDR3 residues: CASSQDRGWAFF. The CDR3 DNA follows: TGCGCCAGCAGCCAAGATCGAGGGTGGGCTTTCTTT.

This chain connects TRBV7-2 to TRBJ1-1; TRBD1 might be the D (6 bases). The CDR3 is 13 amino acids. V was pared by 6 bases and J by 1 base, with 9 bases between. Germline-derived CDR1 and CDR2 are SGHTA and FQGNSA. CDR3 nucleotide sequence: TGTGCCAGCAGGGCGACAGGGAACACTGAAGCTTTCTTT. Protein product: CASRATGNTEAFF.

The chain joins TRBV7-2 to TRBJ2-7; D possibly corresponds to TRBD1 (5 bases). This CDR3 is 13 amino acids long. V was pared by 4 bases and J by 3 bases, with 10 bases between. The V gene's germline CDR1 is SGHTA and CDR2 FQGNSA. CDR3 protein: CASSSDRIYEQYF. CDR3 DNA sequence: TGTGCCAGCAGCTCCGACAGAATCTACGAGCAGTACTTC.

This chain uses TRBV5-1 with TRBJ2-3; 9 nucleotides agree with TRBD2. Germline CDR1 reads SGHRS; CDR2 reads YFSETQ. CDR3 length equals 19 residues. V shed 0 bases and J 2 bases; nucleotides not matched to a gene: 13. The DNA for the CDR3 is TGCGCCAGCAGCTTGGTTGGTTTTTTGGCTAGCGGGGACACAGATACGCAGTATTTT. It translates to CASSLVGFLASGDTDTQYF.

V and J are TRBV9 and TRBJ2-3; D gene ambiguous. This CDR3 is built from 11 residues. Trimming removed 4 bases from V and 4 bases from J, with 4 bases in between. Looked up from germline, CDR1 is SGDLS and CDR2 is YYNGEE. CDR3 DNA: TGTGCCAGCAGCCTCGCAGATACGCAGTATTTT. Its protein is CASSLADTQYF.

J is TRBJ2-3 and V is TRBV6-1; D not resolved. The germline gives CDR1 MNHNS, CDR2 SASEGT. The CDR3 totals 15 residues. CDR3: CAILGQRAGTDTQYF. The DNA for the CDR3 is TGTGCTATTCTTGGCCAGCGTGCTGGCACAGATACGCAGTATTTT.